The sequence of this T cell receptor (beta chain) was determined in a study of metastatic and nonmetastatic thyroid tumors. Per germline, CDR1 SGHRS and CDR2 YFSETQ. V was pared by 0 bases and J by 8 bases, with 13 bases of the junction left unmatched. The CDR3 length is 17 residues. This clone was detected many times. TCRdb reanalyzed the PCR reads with MiXCR. The sample contains around 53,000 clones, 17% of which appear only once. Each patient went into thyroid surgery without having received any treatment. Sequenced input: blood. This receptor was obtained from a female donor with papillary thyroid cancer or a benign thyroid nodule (not recorded which). Some clones in this sample may be carry-over from other donors' samples. The V call is TRBV5-1, the J call TRBJ2-3; 9 bases are shared with TRBD2. CDR3 loop: CASSLDRAGGFSGTQYF. DNA of the CDR3: TGCGCCAGCAGCTTGGATCGGGCGGGAGGGTTTTCTGGTACGCAGTATTTT.